This TCR beta chain was recorded in a study of cytomegalovirus exposure and HLA in healthy donors (dated by TCRdb to 2017 to 2019). Broadly, across the study: An earlier analysis of some 500 of the donors reported 250 to 300 Gb of sequence data and some 100 million unique TCR beta sequences from around 200 million T cells. A later genetic analysis used genome-wide SNP genotypes for about 60% of the roughly 670 donors, treating that subset as a discovery cohort. An earlier analysis of approximately 580 of the donors used high-throughput TCR beta sequencing to judge whether each TCR beta V gene segment behaved as functional or pseudogenic. Along with the 666-subject first cohort, a separate validation cohort of some 130 different subjects was used. The number of typed donors differed by locus: about 620-630 for A, B, C, DRB1 and DQB1; 500 to 550 for DQA1; some 590 for DPA1; and some 470 for DPB1. Rather than using new phenotypic data, the later analysis identified candidate immune exposures from TCR beta sequences and from how often those sequences occurred across donors. Among the approximately 420 genotyped donors, 81% belonged to the genetic ancestry cluster associated with self-reported Caucasian donors. HLA typing covered class I and class II loci at four-digit resolution. Roughly five DR-DQ haplotypes were treated as single units for association and clustering because of strong linkage in the cohort. All discovery cohort repertoires had been generated using a single sequencing platform. Donor age, sex, ethnicity and CMV serostatus were compiled together with the repertoire data. An early release that covered several hundred HLA-typed donors contained approximately 300 gigabases of sequencing data and approximately 85 million unique TCR sequences. To predict cytomegalovirus infection status, the study combined high-throughput TCR immunosequencing, statistical association of individual TCRs with disease status, and machine learning. The study aimed to test whether signatures of past pathogen exposure could be identified by cataloging public T cell receptors. In a later analysis, previously published TCR beta repertoires from 550 to 700 donors were re-analyzed and high-resolution HLA genotyping was added so that TCR occurrence patterns could be studied. The T cell repertoires of some 700 subjects were profiled by immunosequencing and related to cytomegalovirus serostatus. Across about 370 genotyped donors of the cohort, an average of about 240,000 unique TCR beta nucleotide sequences per donor were sequenced, and around 19% of those sequences were non-productive.

The cysteine opens and the phenylalanine closes a CDR3 of 14 amino acids. This entry keeps only the CDR3 DNA: 42 bases, framed from base 1. Deletion took 7 bases off V and 5 bases off J, with a span of 18 bases between the germline ends. The germline V gene specifies SGDLS as CDR1 and YYNGEE as CDR2. To prepare the library, the immunoSEQ multiplex PCR assay was applied. A mixture of 60 forward primers for TCR Vbeta segments and 13 reverse primers for TCR Jbeta segments was used in the multiplex PCR. Amplification of the CDR3 region of rearranged TCR beta genes was performed with a multiplex PCR assay on genomic DNA. The amplified TCR beta libraries were sequenced on the Illumina HiSeq System as 87-base-pair reads. As for the original processing: A later analysis counted around 72 million unique TCR beta chains across the 650 to 800 repertoires, and 9.5 million to 11 million of these chains were shared by at least two donors. A nearest-neighbor algorithm error-corrected the raw reads and collapsed the reads into unique sequences, merging closely related sequences to remove PCR and sequencing errors. Alignment of CDR3 sequences to IMGT reference sequences was used to assign V, D and J gene segments. For a sequence to be retained, a match of at least six nucleotides was required to both a V gene segment and a J gene segment. Rearrangements were called productive when the CDR3 lacked stop codons and stayed in frame with V and J; all others were non-productive. CDR3 was defined according to IMGT convention as the region running from the second conserved V-encoded cysteine to the conserved J-encoded phenylalanine. The earlier analysis of more than 450 of the donors excluded sequences that lacked an unambiguous match to a single V gene segment. An earlier analysis of 587 of the donors classified V segments as functional when productive rearrangements were above 56.7% and as segregating when the standard deviation between donors was above 5%. A statistical classification framework was built to diagnose cytomegalovirus status from the catalog of TCR beta chain sequences. V and J gene assignment, in a later analysis, came from comparing TCR nucleotide sequences with IMGT/GENE-DB human TR gene sequences. In a later analysis, CDR3 sequences and most-parsimonious VDJ recombination scenarios were assigned using the TCRdist pipeline. In a later analysis, each TCR beta chain was defined by its CDR3 amino acid sequence together with its V-gene family, and reads without a unique V-gene family were excluded. In a later analysis, a few hundred highly shared, low-generation-probability nucleotide sequences were removed to address suspected cross-contamination and a sequencing artifact. In a later analysis, a clonal expansion index for each public chain was calculated from normalized within-repertoire ranks of inferred template counts. In a later analysis, generation probabilities were computed with a VDJ recombination model fitted to out-of-frame rearrangements, and the resulting probabilities were checked against IGoR. Hypergeometric tests were used in a later analysis to score TCR-TCR, TCR-HLA and TCR-CMV co-occurrence, with a repertoire-size bias correction applied to the TCR pairs. False discovery rates were estimated in a later analysis by permuting HLA or CMV assignments 20 times. In a later analysis, co-occurring TCRs were grouped with DBSCAN, and TCRdist sequence similarity was added when clustering was performed within HLA-allele-positive subsets. Co-occurrence clustering excluded repertoires with fewer than 30,000 or more than 120,000 public chains, plus five with anomalous nucleotide sharing. Here the immuneACCESS table is served through TCRdb, limited to in-frame sequences with V and J called. Missing clones are a known gap in these copies; in checked studies unresolved V genes cover under half, and the rest lacks a known reason. The V and J calls and clone size were taken over from that table, and D and trimming were inferred from the DNA. Across this sample there are some 180,000 clones, with 75% to 90% seen only once. The biggest ten clones account for around 1.4% of the sample.

The investigation overall reported the following: In an earlier analysis of more than 450 of the donors, most TCR beta V segments were observed in productive rearrangements about 90% or about 30% of the time, broadly matching IMGT annotations. The classifier was reported to diagnose cytomegalovirus status with high specificity and sensitivity in both the original cohort and the validation cohort. In a later analysis, most CMV-associated TCR beta chains were found to appear HLA-restricted, with HLA associations seemingly driven largely by CMV exposure. At a false discovery rate of 0.05, a later analysis linked around 17,000 TCR beta sequences to specific HLA alleles. Because some donors lacked HLA typing at each locus, the association tests relied only on the typed subset. The authors suggested that the approach could potentially be extended to other disease states and immunological phenotypes. In this cohort, only TCR beta chains were sequenced, and detectable features were limited by the absence of alpha or paired-chain data. A group of highly shared sequence variants was considered likely to be a technical artifact of the sequencing pipeline. Strong co-occurrence of HLA alleles, especially DR and DQ, made assigning TCR associations to individual alleles difficult. In a later genetic analysis, fewer N-insertions in productive TCRs were reported among donors in an Asian-associated ancestry cluster than the roughly 670-donor mean. Several of the top co-occurrence clusters appeared to be linked to parvovirus B19, influenza, CMV and Epstein-Barr virus, according to a later analysis. A later analysis found that TCR association rates varied across HLA loci, with DRB1 alleles showing the most associated TCRs and HLA-C alleles the fewest. In the study, about 150 TCR beta chains were listed as associated with cytomegalovirus. In vitro tests confirmed that a few of the cytomegalovirus-associated TCR beta chains recognize cytomegalovirus antigens. An association between a missense DCLRE1C variant and V-gene and J-gene trimming of TCR beta chains was found in a later genetic analysis and replicated in an independent cohort. Because the 87-base-pair reads could not distinguish some IMGT-functional V segments, including TRBV6-2 and TRBV6-3, those segments were excluded. Because counts were too low, roughly 18 rarely observed V segments, including chromosome 9 orphons, were left out of the earlier analysis of 500 to 750 of the donors. The presence/absence analyses assumed that sequencing depth was roughly uniform across donors, and that assumption may not be true. While some public TCRs were present in many individuals, most TCR sequences turned up only very rarely across donors. The only immune exposure information available for the cohort was CMV serostatus. In a later analysis, HLA-associated TCR beta chains showed more clonal expansion and lower generation probabilities than non-associated chains that were equally common. A further reported finding was that TCR beta sequences accurately predicted the HLA-A and HLA-B alleles for most subjects in the first cohort. Linkage disequilibrium might explain the correlated functional status among segregating V segments, but an unknown experimental factor could not be ruled out.

Details on this clone: Its antigen target is currently unknown. No base quality values were provided; no much bigger clone lies one nucleotide off.

The cohort was made up of approximately 700 healthy bone marrow donors. At the time of sampling, every cohort member was nominally healthy, though immune exposures that went unrecorded were likely present. The donor was CMV seropositive and was included in the group of some 290 seropositive cohort members. A peripheral blood sample was collected from each donor, and TCR beta sequencing was performed on peripheral blood mononuclear cells. Genomic DNA extraction from the blood cell samples was performed with the Qiagen DNeasy Blood Extraction Kit. The sequence joins TRBV9 to TRBJ1-1, with the D segment identity uncertain. The source material was PBMCs. This clonotype was sampled from a girl between 5 and 17 years old in good health and CMV-seropositive. For the CDR3, the sequence is CASQSGVVLTEAFF. The nucleotide sequence reads TGTGCCAGCCAGTCAGGCGTTGTCTTAACTGAAGCTTTCTTT. The full variable domain, with segments outside the CDR3 supplied by the reference TRBV9 and TRBJ1-1 proteins, appears as DSGVTQTPKHLITATGQRVTLRCSPRSGDLSVYWYQQSLDQGLQFLIQYYNGEERAKGNILERFSAQQFPDLHSELNLSSLELGDSALYFCASQSGVVLTEAFFGQGTRLTVV.